This is a list of T cell receptor beta chains from one sample in a study of shared clonotypes between healthy human individuals. Sequencing used immunoSEQ multiplex PCR; TCRdb keeps in-frame clones, though not all of them. The sample consists of approximately 500,000 clones, 90% to 96% of them appearing once. The sequenced material came from naive CD4+ T cells sorted from blood. These receptors were collected from a woman aged 30 to 39 in good health. Each CDR3 is given with its conserved first and last residue. Fields, in order: clone size, D gene, V gene, J gene, CDR3 DNA, CDR3 protein. D genes are given only for firm matches. Rows may omit the clone size; those that give it use once, few, many or a size class.

>-|-|TRBV6-1|TRBJ2-3
TGTGCCAGCAGTGAACTTTTCTCCACAGATACGCAGTATTTT
CASSELFSTDTQYF
>-|TRBD1|TRBV25-1|TRBJ2-7
TGTGCCAGCTTGGGACCCGGGACAGGGTTTCAGGAGCAGTACTTC
CASLGPGTGFQEQYF
>-|-|TRBV28|TRBJ2-7
TGTGCCAGCAGCCCAGGCCGGGACGGAGCCTACGAGCAGTACTTC
CASSPGRDGAYEQYF
>-|-|TRBV23-1|TRBJ1-1
TGCGCCAGCAGCCCCGGTGGGAACACTGAAGCTTTCTTT
CASSPGGNTEAFF
>-|-|TRBV5-6|TRBJ2-5
TGTGCCAGCAGCTTGTTAGTCTCTAAGGGAGAGACCCAGTACTTC
CASSLLVSKGETQYF
>once|-|TRBV5-1|TRBJ1-2
TGCGCCAGCAGCTCTGGGGCTAACTATGGCTACACCTTC
CASSSGANYGYTF
>-|-|TRBV5-1|TRBJ2-5
TGCGCCAGCAGCTACCAGACCGAGACCCAGTACTTC
CASSYQTETQYF
>-|TRBD1|TRBV10-2|TRBJ1-1
TGCGCCAGCAGTGGACAGGGGGCGGCGGCTGAAGCTTTCTTT
CASSGQGAAAEAFF
>-|TRBD2|TRBV2|TRBJ2-3
TGTGCCAGCAGGGGGGGGTCATATACGCAGTATTTT
CASRGGSYTQYF
>-|TRBD2|TRBV11-1|TRBJ2-7
TGTGCCAGCAGCCTTTGGACTAGCGGAAACTACGAGCAGTACTTC
CASSLWTSGNYEQYF
>-|TRBD1|TRBV5-8|TRBJ2-5
TGTGCCAGCAGCGGGGGACAGGGAGGATGGCAAGAGACCCAGTACTTC
CASSGGQGGWQETQYF
>-|TRBD1|TRBV4-1|TRBJ1-2
TGCGCCAGCAGCCACCTAGACAGGGAGCCTAACTATGGCTACACCTTC
CASSHLDREPNYGYTF
>-|TRBD2|TRBV11-3|TRBJ2-1
TGTGCCAGCAGCTTAGCTTCGACTAGCGGGTTGTATGAGCAGTTCTTC
CASSLASTSGLYEQFF
>once|TRBD2|TRBV19|TRBJ2-1
TGTGCCAGTAGTATAGGGGGGGGTAGCGGGAGTAGTGAGCAGTTCTTC
CASSIGGGSGSSEQFF
>-|TRBD1|TRBV7-9|TRBJ2-7
TGTGCCAGCAGCCAGAGGACAGGGAGGATCGACGAGCAGTACTTC
CASSQRTGRIDEQYF
>-|TRBD2|TRBV19|TRBJ2-1
TGTGCCAGTAGTCCTTTAGCGGGAGGGGTAGGATATGAGCAGTTCTTC
CASSPLAGGVGYEQFF
>-|TRBD2|TRBV29-1|TRBJ2-2
TGCAGCGTTGTCTTCATGGTTAGCGGGAGATGGGGCACCGGGGAGCTGTTTTTT
CSVVFMVSGRWGTGELFF
>-|TRBD1|TRBV6-6|TRBJ1-1
TGTGCCAGCAGTACGTCACAGGGGGCCAGGCGAGCTTTCTTT
CASSTSQGARRAFF
>-|-|TRBV6-1|TRBJ1-3
TGTGCCAGCAGTGAACCACCAGGGACTGGAAACACCATATATTTT
CASSEPPGTGNTIYF
>-|-|TRBV7-9|TRBJ2-1
TGTGCCAGCAGCTTAGACACAGGGTGGAATGAGCAGTTCTTC
CASSLDTGWNEQFF
>-|TRBD1|TRBV10-3|TRBJ2-7
TGTGCCATCAGTGAACGTGGGACAGGAAAATACGAGCAGTACTTC
CAISERGTGKYEQYF
>once|-|TRBV5-4|TRBJ2-2
TGTGCCAGCAGCTGGAAGGATGGGAGTGGCACCGGGGAGCTGTTTTTT
CASSWKDGSGTGELFF
>-|-|TRBV28|TRBJ2-3
TGTGCGAGCGGTGGCACAGATACGCAGTATTTT
CASGGTDTQYF
>-|-|TRBV5-4|TRBJ1-2
TGTGCCAGCAGCATCCTGGGAGGAGGGGCCCATGGCTACACCTTC
CASSILGGGAHGYTF
>-|TRBD1|TRBV30|TRBJ1-1
TGTGCCTGGGCGACAGGGGACACTGAAGCTTTCTTT
CAWATGDTEAFF
>-|-|TRBV19|TRBJ2-7
TGTGCCAGTAGCGACAGGGGTAGCGGGTACACCTACGAGCAGTACTTC
CASSDRGSGYTYEQYF
>-|-|TRBV9|TRBJ2-1
TGTGCCAGCAGCGGGAAAGGACTTAACAATGAGCAGTTCTTC
CASSGKGLNNEQFF
>-|-|TRBV18|TRBJ1-4
TGTGCCAGCTCACCCCTCGACAGTTATAATGAAAAACTGTTTTTT
CASSPLDSYNEKLFF
>-|TRBD1|TRBV19|TRBJ1-2
TGTGCCAGTCACAGACAGGGGGCCCAAGGAGGCTACACCTTC
CASHRQGAQGGYTF
>-|-|TRBV29-1|TRBJ1-4
TGCTCCCACGGGGAAAATGAAAAACTGTTTTTT
CSHGENEKLFF
>-|-|TRBV12-2|TRBJ2-7
TGTGCAAGTCGCCTGACTAGAGGTGGCTCCTACGAGCAGTACTTC
CASRLTRGGSYEQYF
>-|TRBD1|TRBV27|TRBJ2-7
TGTGCCAGCAGTCAAGACAGGGGGCGCGTAGAGGAGCAGTACTTC
CASSQDRGRVEEQYF
>-|-|TRBV2|TRBJ2-2
TGTGCCAGCAGTAACATCGGGGGGAACACCGGGGAGCTGTTTTTT
CASSNIGGNTGELFF
>-|-|TRBV7-6|TRBJ1-2
TGTGCCAGCAGCTTTCAGGGTGAAGATGGCTACACCTTC
CASSFQGEDGYTF
>-|TRBD1|TRBV6-5|TRBJ2-7
TGTGCCAGCAGTTACTCGGGGACAGACTCCTACGAGCAGTACTTC
CASSYSGTDSYEQYF
>-|-|TRBV27|TRBJ2-3
TGTGCCAGCAGTTTAGGACTCCCCACAGATACGCAGTATTTT
CASSLGLPTDTQYF
>once|-|TRBV30|TRBJ1-1
TGTGCCTGGGACTCTGAGGGGCCCGATGAAGCTTTCTTT
CAWDSEGPDEAFF
>-|TRBD1|TRBV5-1|TRBJ2-6
TGCGCCAGCAGCTCCGCCCCCCCGGACAGGGGATTTGGGGCCAACGTCCTGACTTTC
CASSSAPPDRGFGANVLTF
>once|TRBD2|TRBV28|TRBJ2-2
TGTGCCAGCAGTTTCTCGAGACTAGCTCCATACCTCAGCGGGGAGCTGTTTTTT
CASSFSRLAPYLSGELFF
>-|TRBD1|TRBV9|TRBJ1-5
TGTGCCAGCAGCGTAACAGGGGGCAATCAGCCCCAGCATTTT
CASSVTGGNQPQHF
>-|-|TRBV7-2|TRBJ1-1
TGTGCCAGCAGCCCAAGGAACACCATGAACACTGAAGCTTTCTTT
CASSPRNTMNTEAFF
>-|TRBD1|TRBV23-1|TRBJ2-1
TGCGCCAGCAGTCAATGTCGCCCGACAGGGTATTTCATGTATGAGCAGTTCTTC
CASSQCRPTGYFMYEQFF
>-|-|TRBV6-4|TRBJ2-3
TGTGCCAGCAGTGACTCACACTCGCAGTATTTT
CASSDSHSQYF